The clone carrying this T cell receptor beta chain was detected a few times. Its antigen is currently unknown. The data derive from a study of T cell repertoires in cytomegalovirus infection. Study-level background: In public TCR beta signatures, there were indications of both CMV infection and matching HLA type.

The V and J ends lost 0 bases and 7 bases respectively, with 17 bases between them. The CDR3 consists of 16 residues. The germline CDR1 and CDR2 sequences are SGHDT and YYEEEE. TCRdb recomputed calls from the reads with MiXCR, one row per CDR3 protein. The data contain about 900,000 distinct CDR3 sequences, 30% to 40% of them seen just once; the ten biggest clones take up 13%. Study conclusions and caveats: Within the response measured ex vivo, HLA-C-restricted CMV-specific TCR beta clonotypes were dominant.

The receptor was derived from a human donor in good health (CMV status not recorded). Some clones in this sample may be carry-over from other donors' samples. The specimen comprised cultured CD8+ T cells from PBMCs, sampled from culture after CMV antigen stimulation. The chain couples TRBV5-6 to TRBJ2-1; D may be TRBD1 (6 bases). This chain's CDR3 is CASSLGGGLGKNEQFF. The CDR3 nucleotides read TGTGCCAGCAGCTTGGGAGGGGGTTTAGGTAAAAATGAGCAGTTCTTC.